These 20 T cell receptor beta chains originate from one sample sequenced in a study of cytomegalovirus exposure and HLA in healthy donors. Produced via immunoSEQ multiplex PCR; TCRdb's table is partial and in-frame only. The sample lists about 250,000 clones, roughly 90% occurring once. Sequencing used PBMCs. These receptors were collected from a man aged 18 to 30 in good health and CMV-seropositive.

The J gene is TRBJ2-2, the V gene TRBV9, with D possibly TRBD2 on 6 matching bases. Germline CDR1 and CDR2: SGDLS and YYNGEE. Trimming removed 1 base at V and 6 bases at J, with 10 bases between. The CDR3 has 14 residues. The CDR3 nucleotides are TGTGCCAGCAGCGTACCCAGGGAGGCCGGGGAGCTGTTTTTT. Its protein product is CASSVPREAGELFF.

This rearrangement joins TRBV29-1 to TRBJ2-7, with D perhaps matching TRBD2 (6 bases). The CDR3 is 12 amino acids. Germline assignment: CDR1 SQVTM and CDR2 ANQGSEA. The V end was cut by 0 bases, the J end by 3 bases, with 6 bases between. The chain's CDR3 is CSVEEGGYEQYF. CDR3 nucleotides: TGCAGCGTTGAAGAGGGGGGCTACGAGCAGTACTTC.

The V and J genes are TRBV5-1 and TRBJ2-4; 10 nucleotides match TRBD2. The CDR3 extends over 17 amino acids. Trimming at V came to 0 bases and at J to 6 bases, leaving 9 bases not matched to a gene. Germline V gene lookup returns CDR1 SGHRS and CDR2 YFSETQ. The DNA for the CDR3 is TGCGCCAGCAGCTTGGCCCCTAGCGGGAGTGGGGGAAACATTCAGTACTTC. This gives the protein CASSLAPSGSGGNIQYF.

This rearrangement joins TRBV19 to TRBJ2-1, with TRBD2 matching 12 bases. This CDR3 has 15 residues. Germline V gives CDR1 LNHDA, CDR2 SQIVND (reference sequence). Trimming removed 5 bases from V and 6 bases from J; junction bases left unmatched: 5. DNA of the CDR3: TGTGCCAGTAGTTTACTAGCGGGAGGAACCAATGAGCAGTTCTTC. Protein: CASSLLAGGTNEQFF.

The chain links TRBV28 to TRBJ1-1; D is possibly TRBD1 (5 bases). This CDR3 has 13 residues. Germline values: CDR1 MDHEN, CDR2 SYDVKM. V lost 5 bases and J lost 3, with 10 bases in between. CDR3 amino acids: CASSTGGYTEAFF. The CDR3 region has the DNA TGTGCCAGCAGTACTGGGGGGTACACTGAAGCTTTCTTT.

The chain has TRBV4-2 and TRBJ2-7; D gene uncertain. CDR1 and CDR2 (germline): LGHNA, YNFKEQ. V was pared by 1 base and J by 0 bases, with 19 bases between. CDR3 size: 18 residues. The DNA for the CDR3 is TGTGCCAGCAGCCAAGCGATTTCAGGCACTTCCGGCTCCTACGAGCAGTACTTC. Encoded protein: CASSQAISGTSGSYEQYF.

V gene TRBV2 combines with J gene TRBJ2-7; TRBD1 might be the D (6 bases). CDR1 and CDR2 from the germline V gene are SNHLY and FYNNEI. This CDR3 is 12 amino acids long. V dropped 6 bases and J dropped 2 bases, with 8 bases sitting between them. For the CDR3, the DNA is TGTGCCAGCAGAGGGGACACCTACGAGCAGTACTTC. Translating gives CASRGDTYEQYF. The variable domain in full, with the rest retrieved from reference TRBV2 and TRBJ2-7, is EPEVTQTPSHQVTQMGQEVILRCVPISNHLYFYWYRQILGQKVEFLVSFYNNEISEKSEIFDDQFSVERPDGSNFTLKIRSTKLEDSAMYFCASRGDTYEQYFGPGTRLTVT.

A single count supports this clone. This chain connects TRBV5-6 to TRBJ2-5; D is possibly TRBD1 (6 bases). The CDR3 totals 16 residues. CDR1 is SGHDT and CDR2 is YYEEEE in the germline V gene. V lost 0 bases to trimming and J lost 3 bases, with 15 bases between them. CDR3 nucleotides: TGTGCCAGCAGCTTGGGGGTGCAGGGGTCCGAAGAGACCCAGTACTTC. Translation gives CASSLGVQGSEETQYF.

In this sample, this clone turned up a few times. The V call is TRBV27, the J call TRBJ1-1, with D maybe TRBD1 (5 bases). The CDR3 is 13 amino acids. Germline V gene sequence: CDR1 MNHEY, CDR2 SMNVEV (reference sequence). V was cut by 3 bases and J by 3 bases, with 8 bases left in between. The chain's CDR3 is CASSFVGDTEAFF. DNA for the CDR3: TGTGCCAGCAGTTTTGTAGGGGACACTGAAGCTTTCTTT.

V gene TRBV4-1 combines with J gene TRBJ2-1; maybe TRBD1 (7 bases). The CDR3 is made up of 15 amino acids. Germline V gives CDR1 MGHRA, CDR2 YSYEKL. The V end lost 0 bases, the J end lost 13 bases, and 19 bases lay between the germline ends. Here the CDR3 DNA reads TGCGCCAGCAGCCAAGACAGGGGGGCCTTCAATTTACAGTTCTTC. As protein: CASSQDRGAFNLQFF.

The chain combines TRBV5-1 with TRBJ1-1; D gene uncertain. This CDR3 spans 13 amino acids. CDR1 and CDR2 from the germline V gene are SGHRS and YFSETQ. Trimming took off 4 bases at V and 4 bases at J, with 11 bases between the two ends. CDR3 bases: TGCGCCAGCAGCGGAATATCGGGCACTGAAGCTTTCTTT. It translates to CASSGISGTEAFF.

Only a few counts were recorded for this clone. The rearrangement uses TRBV19 and TRBJ1-5; D ambiguous. Germline V gene lookup returns CDR1 LNHDA and CDR2 SQIVND (reference sequence). The ends were cut back, 4 bases at V and 5 bases at J, with 12 bases in the middle. CDR3 length: 14 amino acids. In nucleotides, the CDR3 is TGTGCCAGTAGTAGGACTAACCGGGATCAGCCCCAGCATTTT. Its protein is CASSRTNRDQPQHF.

This rearrangement joins TRBV2 to TRBJ2-2; D not certain. The germline V and J ends were trimmed by 6 bases and 1 base, with 12 bases remaining between them. Germline loops: CDR1 SNHLY, CDR2 FYNNEI. CDR3 length equals 15 residues. CDR3 residues: CASSFLSGNTGELFF. Here the CDR3 DNA reads TGTGCCAGCAGCTTTCTGTCAGGGAACACCGGGGAGCTGTTTTTT.

The V and J genes are TRBV11-2 and TRBJ2-5; D perhaps matches TRBD2 (5 bases). Trimming took 3 bases from V and 7 from J, leaving 12 bases between them. CDR3 length: 13 amino acids. Germline V lookup: CDR1 SGHAT, CDR2 FQNNGV. CDR3 loop: CASSFGVDRTQYF. The DNA for the CDR3 is TGTGCCAGCAGCTTCGGGGTCGATCGGACCCAGTACTTC.

The DNA for the CDR3 is TGTGCCAGCAGTTTCGTCAGATACAATGAGCAGTTCTTC. It encodes CASSFVRYNEQFF. The chain recombines TRBV28 with TRBJ2-1, with D unclear. Trimming pared 3 bases from V and 4 bases from J, leaving 7 bases between. Germline V gene sequence: CDR1 MDHEN, CDR2 SYDVKM. The CDR3 consists of 13 residues. Drawing the rest from reference TRBV28 and TRBJ2-1, the complete variable domain is DVKVTQSSRYLVKRTGEKVFLECVQDMDHENMFWYRQDPGLGLRLIYFSYDVKMKEKGDIPEGYSVSREKKERFSLILESASTNQTSMYLCASSFVRYNEQFFGPGTRLTVL.

This clone was counted a single time. The genes are TRBV29-1 and TRBJ2-1, with D unclear. This CDR3 is 11 amino acids long. Germline CDR1 and CDR2: SQVTM and ANQGSEA. V lost 4 bases, J lost 10 bases, and 11 bases lay in between. Here the CDR3 reads CSVALQQEQFF. CDR3 nucleotide sequence: TGCAGCGTTGCTCTCCAGCAAGAGCAGTTCTTC.

The chain employs TRBV4-1 and TRBJ1-1, with 8 bases identical to TRBD1. The CDR3 is made up of 16 amino acids. The germline V gene encodes CDR1 MGHRA and CDR2 YSYEKL. Losses at the gene ends were 0 bases for V and 8 bases for J; bases not matched to a gene: 11. CDR3 region: CASSQDASWTGTEAFF. CDR3 DNA: TGCGCCAGCAGCCAAGATGCCTCATGGACAGGGACCGAAGCTTTCTTT.

The chain couples TRBV7-2 to TRBJ1-2, with 8 bases matching TRBD1. This CDR3 contains 15 residues. The ends lost 5 bases at V and 5 bases at J; junction bases unmatched: 10. The germline V gene encodes CDR1 SGHTA and CDR2 FQGNSA. CDR3 loop: CASSLAPDRAYGYTF. The CDR3 DNA reads as TGTGCCAGCAGCCTGGCCCCGGACAGGGCTTATGGCTACACCTTC.

The chain links TRBV7-8 to TRBJ1-4, with TRBD1 matching over 11 bases. Germline V gene sequence: CDR1 SGHVS, CDR2 FQNEAQ. V lost 5 bases, J lost 6 bases, and 2 bases stayed unmatched. The CDR3 extends over 14 amino acids. In DNA, the CDR3 is TGTGCCAGCAGCCGGGGACAGGGGGATGAAAAACTGTTTTTT. Translated, it gives CASSRGQGDEKLFF.

This clone was observed once. V usage is TRBV28 and J usage is TRBJ2-5; TRBD1 is a possible D gene (6 bases). Germline values: CDR1 MDHEN, CDR2 SYDVKM. V lost 6 bases and J lost 7, with 18 bases in between. The CDR3 consists of 14 residues. The DNA for the CDR3 is TGTGCCAGCAGGCGAGTGGGGGCCGGAGGGACCCAGTACTTC. This sequence encodes CASRRVGAGGTQYF.